Listed below are T cell receptor beta chains from one sample, sequenced in a study of blood T cell repertoires in COVID-19. Assay used: immunoSEQ multiplex PCR; TCRdb lists only in-frame clones, some missing. The sample holds fewer than 40,000 clones, approximately 91% seen once. The sample was peripheral blood. The source of these receptors is a man aged 65 to 79 with active COVID-19. Both conserved end residues are trimmed from each CDR3. The order of the fields is V gene, CDR3 protein.

TRBV5-5 ASSGPYVAGGGNEQF
TRBV13 ASSRLGQGYEQY
TRBV23-1 ASSQGVAGDYEQY
TRBV2 ASSDKRGQF
TRBV19 ASSIKEGPYEQY
TRBV5-1 ASSYPGTTSDEQY
TRBV28 ASNERLSSYEQY
TRBV10-3 AISDVDPTGYEQY
TRBV27 ATSYTSGSYNEQF
TRBV5-1 ASGLKTSRETQY
TRBV18 ASSVDRKYNEQF
TRBV7-9 ASSPTPPGGYEQY
TRBV7-2 ASSLGGTSGYNEQF
TRBV7-9 ASANTGLNYGYT
TRBV11-2 ASSLGGLAGGSTYEQY
TRBV5-1 ASDTGPTNTGELF
TRBV6-2/TRBV6-3 ASSLRLAGGELF
TRBV7-2 ASSLSRERGYGYT
TRBV29-1 SVDGLGRNEQF
TRBV3-1/TRBV3-2 ASSSLSGGRADTQY
TRBV30 AWTPPGSSSYNEQF
TRBV6-5 ASSPTGEEEKLF
TRBV7-9 ASSDRQATNEKLF
TRBV5-1 ASSRDRGYEQY
TRBV19 ASSIEWANVLT
TRBV28 ASTTLDSSYGYT
TRBV19 ASSIGGYYEQY
TRBV9 ASSPWGRGDYEQY
TRBV4-1 ASSQPGPGADTQY
TRBV18 ASSLPGLAGGYEQF
TRBV9 ASSLGLAGVKEQY
TRBV7-9 ASFGKGADTQY
TRBV19 ASERTGQGTQPQH
TRBV7-2 ASSSRQGREKLF
TRBV2 ASKERGINTGELF
TRBV11-3 ASSSGDSNTGELF
TRBV9 ASSVAPPYEQY
TRBV27 ASSTGLAGNEQF
TRBV7-9 ASSLYRGFGNTIY
TRBV7-2 ASSLDNTDTQY
TRBV2 ASSAGQGNEKLF
TRBV9 ASSVGIGDRGTDTQY
TRBV4-1 ASSQDLLGRGGHEQY
TRBV7-3 ASSLGTVRSYEQY
TRBV7-2 ASSTSGQINGYT
TRBV28 ASSPEREGQETQY
TRBV19 ASSISGASEAF
TRBV18 ASSPMMTSGGETQY
TRBV4-2 ASSQDQGRGTSGNTIY
TRBV6-2/TRBV6-3 ASSPQGIGELF
TRBV5-5 ASFTGVQETQY
TRBV6-6 ASSTPTQGGTDTQY
TRBV18 ASSPDRKNSPLH
TRBV3-1/TRBV3-2 ASSQVGPSGYT